This is a list of T cell receptor beta chains from one sample in a study of T cells expressing NK-cell markers. TCRdb re-called the 5' RACE reads and shows each CDR3 protein once, DNA omitted. The sample shows about 460,000 distinct CDR3 sequences, and around 1.4% sits with its ten largest clones. Sequenced: blood T cells: a sorted CD56 or NKG2C T cell subset, CD4+ or CD8+ T cells, or bulk PBMC T cells (not recorded which). The receptor source for this set is a woman between 45 and 65 years old in good health. Each CDR3 is given with its conserved first and last residue. Each record gives: V gene, J gene, CDR3 length, CDR3 protein.

>TRBV7-9|TRBJ2-4|22
CASSLVVPGTRAQQTYKNIQYF
>TRBV20-1|TRBJ2-4|13
CSAGQALKNIQYF
>TRBV3-1|TRBJ2-1|14
CASRELGPYNEQFF
>TRBV6-1|TRBJ1-4|15
CASSEARDRGEKLFF
>TRBV5-6|TRBJ2-3|16
CASSFFDRGGRDTQYF
>TRBV5-1|TRBJ1-1|13
CASSLGSRSAAFF
>TRBV9|TRBJ2-1|18
CASSVRPQLAGVHNEQFF
>TRBV14|TRBJ1-1|18
CASSQELVSDRGGTEAFF
>TRBV7-9|TRBJ2-7|11
CASSPQAEQYF
>TRBV7-9|TRBJ2-2|16
CASSPPPVRVPGELFF
>TRBV6-5|TRBJ1-1|15
CASSYRGDRPTEAFF
>TRBV6-5|TRBJ2-1|14
CASMGGASYNEQFF
>TRBV5-1|TRBJ2-1|20
CASSQPSGTSGRHQPNEQFF
>TRBV4-1|TRBJ1-4|16
CASSPLGGVANEKLFF
>TRBV20-1|TRBJ1-5|13
CSATDRTNQPQHF
>TRBV19|TRBJ2-3|16
CASSDLGQGLTDTQYF
>TRBV12-3/TRBV12-4|TRBJ1-2|18
CASSLSGTGTHINYGYTF
>TRBV6-6|TRBJ2-7|12
CASSYKGDEQYF
>TRBV2|TRBJ2-1|15
CASYPGLAGYNEQFF
>TRBV5-1|TRBJ2-5|16
CASSLVSGTRSETQYF
>TRBV24-1|TRBJ2-7|16
CATSDLLPGETYEQYF
>TRBV20-1|TRBJ2-1|16
CSASKSGTGSYREQFF
>TRBV20-1|TRBJ1-5|12
CSARRGGQPQHF
>TRBV4-1|TRBJ1-6|18
CASSQRDQSIQSYSPLHF
>TRBV6-5|TRBJ2-3|17
CASSRVRGRASTDTQYF
>TRBV4-1|TRBJ1-3|19
CASSDGRRGRISSGNTIYF
>TRBV3-1|TRBJ2-1|16
CASSHSGRAIYNEQFF
>TRBV24-1|TRBJ2-1|16
CATSDRGGGSYNEQFF
>TRBV12-3/TRBV12-4|TRBJ2-7|15
CASSPWTSGSFEQYF
>TRBV6-5|TRBJ2-1|14
CASMVRISYNEQFF
>TRBV2|TRBJ1-4|14
CASSEGGFQEKLFF
>TRBV27|TRBJ2-5|15
CASSGATWVGETQYF
>TRBV5-1|TRBJ2-7|13
CASSLERHYEQYF
>TRBV30|TRBJ1-2|15
CAWSGDRGANYGYTF
>TRBV11-3|TRBJ2-1|15
CASSRLLGTYNEQFF